Below are 7 T cell receptor beta chains sequenced from a single sample in a study of blood T cell repertoires in COVID-19. Generated by immunoSEQ multiplex PCR, the TCRdb table keeps only in-frame clones and is missing some. The sample holds some 210,000 clones, around four fifths seen once. Sequenced sample: peripheral blood. These receptors originate from a man in his fifties with active or convalescent COVID-19.

V usage is TRBV28 and J usage is TRBJ1-5; 7 bases are a match to TRBD1. The V segment lost 6 bases and the J segment 5 bases; nucleotides outside the gene matches: 10. Germline V gives CDR1 MDHEN, CDR2 SYDVKM. This CDR3 contains 15 residues. This chain's CDR3 is CASSFYRGRDQPQHF. CDR3 DNA: TGTGCCAGCAGCTTTTACAGGGGAAGAGATCAGCCCCAGCATTTT.

CDR3 sequence reads: CASSRSLSGGTDTQYF. In nucleotides, the CDR3 is TGTGCCAGCAGCCGAAGCCTTAGCGGGGGCACAGATACGCAGTATTTT. The chain combines TRBV4-2 with TRBJ2-3; 8 nucleotides agree with TRBD2. The CDR3 covers 16 residues. The J segment lost 1 base and the V segment lost 4 bases, leaving 7 bases of the junction unmatched. Germline V gives CDR1 LGHNA, CDR2 YNFKEQ.

CDR3 nucleotide sequence: TGTGCCAGCAGGTCCCAGAGCGCAGATACGCAGTATTTT. Residues: CASRSQSADTQYF. The rearrangement joins TRBV25-1 to TRBJ2-3; D remains ambiguous. V shed 6 bases and J shed 4 bases, with 11 bases lying between them. Germline V lookup: CDR1 MGHDK, CDR2 SYGVNS. This CDR3 contains 13 residues.

This chain joins TRBV7-6 and TRBJ2-7; 8 bases are shared with TRBD2. In germline, CDR1 is SGHVS, CDR2 FNYEAQ. The V gene end was trimmed by 1 base and the J gene end by 4 bases; junction bases not matched to a gene: 18. The CDR3 covers 19 residues. The CDR3 is CASSLGRPGVAGPFYEQYF. The CDR3 DNA is TGTGCCAGCAGCTTAGGCAGGCCTGGTGTAGCGGGGCCTTTTTACGAGCAGTACTTC.

This rearrangement joins TRBV9 to TRBJ1-1; tentatively, D is TRBD1 (6 bases). V gave up 1 base and J gave up 3 bases, with 19 bases separating them. Germline V gives CDR1 SGDLS, CDR2 YYNGEE. This CDR3 contains 17 residues. CDR3 bases: TGTGCCAGCAGCGTATCCCTACAGGGACCCCAGGACACTGAAGCTTTCTTT. Amino acid sequence: CASSVSLQGPQDTEAFF.

The J gene is TRBJ2-7, the V gene TRBV6-2 or TRBV6-3; possible D gene TRBD2, 5 bases. Between the trimmed V and J ends, which lost 5 bases and 3 bases, there was a span of 11 bases. This CDR3 comprises 13 residues. The germline V gene encodes CDR1 MNHEY and CDR2 SVGEGT. The CDR3 region is CASSPRGFYEQYF. The CDR3 region has the DNA TGTGCCAGCAGTCCCCGGGGTTTCTACGAGCAGTACTTC.

The rearrangement uses TRBV9 and TRBJ2-3; possible D gene TRBD2, 6 bases. The V gene lost 3 bases and the J gene lost 6 bases, with 17 bases spanning the gap. Germline CDR1 reads SGDLS; CDR2 reads YYNGEE. The CDR3 extends over 15 amino acids. The CDR3 DNA is TGTGCCAGCAGCGCCCGGGGGTGGCCGCAGGATACGCAGTATTTT. It translates to CASSARGWPQDTQYF.